What follows are 2 T cell receptor beta chains derived from one specimen sequenced in a study of cytomegalovirus exposure and HLA in healthy donors. The PCR contained 60 Vbeta and 13 Jbeta primers. Libraries were prepared by immunoSEQ multiplex PCR; TCRdb keeps only in-frame clonotypes and omits some of them. In the table there are over 150,000 clones, over 70% of which are singletons. Sequencing was carried out using PBMCs. These receptors came from a woman aged 45-65 years in good health and CMV-seropositive.

The chain joins TRBV29-1 to TRBJ1-2; the D gene is possibly TRBD1 (5 bases). V lost 0 bases, J lost 0 bases, and 11 bases lay in between. Germline CDR1 SQVTM, CDR2 ANQGSEA. This CDR3 comprises 15 residues. CDR3 protein: CSVEEPGKANYGYTF. DNA of the CDR3: TGCAGCGTTGAAGAGCCAGGGAAAGCTAACTATGGCTACACCTTC.

This clone was observed once. The V gene is TRBV7-6, the J gene TRBJ2-5; unclear D gene. Trimming removed 1 base at V and 3 bases at J, with 3 bases between. CDR3 length: 12 residues. Germline V gene lookup returns CDR1 SGHVS and CDR2 FNYEAQ. CDR3 loop: CASSLGEETQYF. The CDR3, as DNA: TGTGCCAGCAGCTTAGGAGAAGAGACCCAGTACTTC.